These 11 T cell receptor beta chains share one sample of origin, sequenced in a study of T cells after yellow fever vaccination. One entry per CDR3 protein results from TCRdb running MiXCR on the 5' RACE reads. The sample carries under 300,000 distinct CDR3 sequences, approximately 6.3% recorded once. Sequences were derived from CD4+ T cells sorted from PBMCs, sampled on the day of the yellow fever booster vaccination. Every receptor here comes from a man aged 30 to 45 who received the YFV17D yellow fever vaccine.

There are a few counts of this clonotype. The chain employs TRBV5-4 and TRBJ2-7, with TRBD1 identical over 8 bases. The V gene's germline CDR1 is SGHNT and CDR2 YYREEE (reference sequence). CDR3 length: 14 residues. Trimming took 4 bases from V and 2 from J; bases not matched to a gene: 5. CDR3 sequence (DNA): TGTGCCAGCAGCCCTGACAGGGGTACCTACGAGCAGTACTTC. Protein sequence: CASSPDRGTYEQYF.

CDR3 DNA sequence: TGTGCCACCAGTGAAACAGGGTTTAATGGCTACACCTTC. It yields the protein CATSETGFNGYTF. The chain employs TRBV24-1 and TRBJ1-2, with D tentatively TRBD1 (6 bases). CDR1 and CDR2 (germline): KGHDR, SFDVKD. The ends were cut back, 4 bases at V and 6 bases at J, with 11 bases in the middle. CDR3 length: 13 amino acids.

This clonotype turned up a few times. V gene TRBV5-1 combines with J gene TRBJ2-7; D possibly matches TRBD1 or TRBD2 (5 bases each). The V gene's germline CDR1 is SGHRS and CDR2 YFSETQ. This CDR3 has 15 amino acids. The V and J ends lost 0 bases and 2 bases respectively, with 12 bases between them. The CDR3 here is CASSLGGVSTYEQYF. In nucleotides, the CDR3 is TGCGCCAGCAGCTTGGGAGGGGTTTCTACCTACGAGCAGTACTTC.

The chain combines TRBV7-9 with TRBJ2-2, with D possibly TRBD1 on 5 matching bases. Germline CDR1 SEHNR, CDR2 FQNEAQ (reference sequence). CDR3 length: 15 residues. V lost 5 bases and J 6 bases, leaving 16 bases between the germline ends. The CDR3 sequence is CASSPGFGLSGELFF. The CDR3 DNA sequence: TGTGCCAGCAGCCCAGGGTTCGGGTTGTCCGGGGAGCTGTTTTTT.

This clonotype was detected a few times. This chain connects TRBV28 to TRBJ2-7; D not resolved. Germline CDR1 MDHEN, CDR2 SYDVKM. The V gene lost 2 bases and the J gene lost 0 bases, with 14 bases spanning the gap. The CDR3 is 16 residues long. CDR3 sequence reads: CASSLISSVNSYEQYF. The CDR3 coding sequence is TGTGCCAGCAGTTTAATTAGCTCCGTGAACTCCTACGAGCAGTACTTC. Full variable domain (outside the CDR3, taken from reference TRBV28 and TRBJ2-7): DVKVTQSSRYLVKRTGEKVFLECVQDMDHENMFWYRQDPGLGLRLIYFSYDVKMKEKGDIPEGYSVSREKKERFSLILESASTNQTSMYLCASSLISSVNSYEQYFGPGTRLTVT.

This clonotype was seen many times. The chain recombines TRBV7-2 with TRBJ2-7, with TRBD1 identical over 9 bases. Trimming removed 4 bases from V and 2 bases from J; junction bases left unmatched: 3. This CDR3 contains 14 residues. CDR1 is SGHTA, CDR2 FQGNSA, per germline. The CDR3 is CASSSRDRAYEQYF. DNA for the CDR3: TGTGCCAGCAGCTCACGGGACAGGGCCTACGAGCAGTACTTC.

The rearrangement joins TRBV27 to TRBJ2-1, with D tentatively TRBD2 (6 bases). The CDR3 is 16 amino acids. Germline V lookup: CDR1 MNHEY, CDR2 SMNVEV (reference sequence). Trimming left V 3 bases short and J 0 bases short, with 12 bases between. In DNA, the CDR3 is TGTGCCAGCAGTTTTGATAGCGGCCTCTCCTACAATGAGCAGTTCTTC. This encodes CASSFDSGLSYNEQFF.

This rearrangement joins TRBV7-9 to TRBJ1-2; TRBD1 aligns across 7 bases. The V gene's germline CDR1 is SEHNR and CDR2 FQNEAQ (reference sequence). The CDR3 sequence is 14 residues long. The ends lost 5 bases at V and 5 bases at J; junction bases unmatched: 8. CDR3 sequence: CASSGQGGNYGYTF. The CDR3, as DNA: TGTGCCAGCAGCGGCCAGGGGGGAAATTATGGCTACACCTTC.

The chain links TRBV5-1 to TRBJ2-3; TRBD1 matches at 7 bases. CDR3 length: 12 residues. V was pared by 7 bases and J by 4 bases, with 3 bases of the junction left unmatched. Germline V gene lookup returns CDR1 SGHRS and CDR2 YFSETQ. As DNA, the CDR3 is TGCGCCAGCCGACAGGGACCAGATACGCAGTATTTT. This encodes CASRQGPDTQYF.

The chain links TRBV30 to TRBJ2-1, with D possibly being TRBD1 (5 bases). V was shortened by 2 bases and J by 13 bases, with 18 bases between the two germline ends. Germline V gene data show CDR1 as GTSNPN and CDR2 as SVGIG (reference sequence). The CDR3 has 13 residues. CDR3: CAWSNTLRAGQFF. As DNA, the CDR3 is TGTGCCTGGAGTAACACTCTCAGGGCAGGACAGTTCTTC.

There are many counts of this clonotype. Compared with germline, one end of the junction differs, possibly owing to a read error. The chain carries TRBV5-1 and TRBJ2-5; tentatively, D is TRBD1 (7 bases). The germline CDR1 and CDR2 sequences are SGHRS and YFSETQ. This CDR3 spans 14 amino acids. The CDR3 DNA reads as TGTGCCAGCAGTTTCGGGGGACAGCAAGAGACCCAGTACTTC. This sequence encodes CASSFGGQQETQYF.